One and the same sample provided the 2 T cell receptor beta chains below, sequenced in a study of regulatory T cells (dated by TCRdb to 2016 to 2019). Receptor libraries were prepared by the immunoSEQ multiplex PCR assay. The multiplex PCR relied on 52 forward TRBV primers and 13 reverse TRBJ primers, and amplification bias was corrected through assay-based and computational methods. TCRdb holds this immuneACCESS table with in-frame rearrangements only. Some clones are missing; in checked studies, unresolved V genes explain under half, and the rest has no known cause. For this sample the table gives 25,000 to 35,000 clones, of which about 90% were detected only once. 1.5% to 1.9% of the sample belongs to the ten largest clones. These TCRs are of unknown antigen specificity. Beyond this particular receptor, the publication reports: Hydrophobic residues at CDR3 positions 6 and 7 were enriched in conventional CD4+ T cells from CD3G-deficient patients, which suggests more self-reactive specificities.

The source material was conventional CD4+ T cells sorted from blood. These receptors were collected from a person aged 18 to 30 with CD3G deficiency.

This chain uses TRBV6-6 with TRBJ1-2; TRBD1 matches at 8 bases. CDR1 is MNHNY and CDR2 is SVGAGI in the germline V gene (reference sequence). Trimming removed 6 bases from V and 7 bases from J; junction bases left unmatched: 10. The CDR3 is 14 amino acids. This CDR3 reads CASSLGQARGGYTF. The CDR3 DNA reads as TGTGCCAGCAGCCTGGGACAGGCAAGGGGTGGCTACACCTTC.

The V call is TRBV7-9, the J call TRBJ2-1; 13 nucleotides align to TRBD2. J was trimmed by 8 bases and V by 5 bases; bases with no gene match: 12. Per the germline V gene, CDR1 is SEHNR and CDR2 is FQNEAQ (reference sequence). The CDR3 contains 17 residues. The CDR3 coding sequence is TGTGCCAGCAGCCCCTCCGCCGGGACTAGCGGGAACGATGAGCAGTTCTTC. Translating gives CASSPSAGTSGNDEQFF.